The 5 T cell receptor beta chains below come from one sample, sequenced in a study of response to subunit inactivated influenza vaccine. TCRdb reanalysed the RT-PCR reads using MiXCR and keeps one entry per CDR3 protein. Here the sample spans around 750,000 distinct CDR3 sequences, about 20% being singletons. Sequencing was performed on PBMCs from blood, taken around 5 days after vaccination. These receptors were collected from a man between 45 and 60 years old who received an inactivated influenza vaccine.

V and J are TRBV29-1 and TRBJ2-2, with 7 bases aligning to TRBD1. The germline CDR1 and CDR2 sequences are SQVTM and ANQGSEA. CDR3 size: 13 residues. With 6 bases clipped from V and 3 bases from J, the junction kept 4 bases outside the gene matches. In DNA form, the CDR3 reads TGCAGCGTGTCGACAGGGTACACCGGGGAGCTGTTTTTT. The encoded protein is CSVSTGYTGELFF.

The chain recombines TRBV20-1 with TRBJ2-7, with 8 bases fitting TRBD1. Germline V CDR1 and CDR2: DFQATT, SNEGSKA (reference sequence). This CDR3 spans 12 amino acids. V lost 5 bases, J lost 6 bases, and 6 bases stayed unmatched. In DNA, the CDR3 is TGCAGTGCTCGGACAGGGCTGGCCGAGCAGTACTTC. Translation gives CSARTGLAEQYF.

The chain combines TRBV5-5 with TRBJ2-3, with D possibly being TRBD2 (7 bases). Germline lookup yields CDR1 SGHKS and CDR2 YYEKEE (reference sequence). V was cut by 5 bases and J by 0 bases, with 13 bases left in between. This CDR3 comprises 15 residues. The DNA for the CDR3 is TGTGCCAGCAGTTGGGAGGGGGGTAGCACAGATACGCAGTATTTT. It encodes CASSWEGGSTDTQYF.

The chain has TRBV14 and TRBJ2-1; D is uncertain. This CDR3 has 12 residues. Germline V gene data show CDR1 as SGHDN and CDR2 as FVKESK. V gave up 4 bases and J gave up 8 bases, with 9 bases separating them. As DNA, the CDR3 is TGTGCCAGCAGCCCCGTACTGCATGAGCAGTTCTTC. Its translation: CASSPVLHEQFF.

The chain combines TRBV20-1 with TRBJ2-1, with D possibly matching TRBD2 (5 bases). The CDR3 contains 12 residues. The V end was cut by 7 bases, the J end by 8 bases, with 15 bases between. The germline V gene encodes CDR1 DFQATT and CDR2 SNEGSKA (reference sequence). CDR3 DNA: TGCAGTGGGGCTAGAGGGTTGGATGAGCAGTTCTTC. Translation gives CSGARGLDEQFF.